The 7 T cell receptor beta chains below all came from one sample that was sequenced in a study of a mutant IDH1 vaccine in newly diagnosed glioma. Time point meaning: week 35, safety follow-up. Vaccinated patients received 300 ug of mutant IDH1 20-mer peptide per dose, with topical imiquimod. TCRdb's copy holds only in-frame clones and misses some; the assay was immunoSEQ multiplex PCR. Of about 69,000 clones in the sample, more than 75% were seen once. The antigens these receptors bind are not known. The sequencing here drew on PBMCs, taken from a glioma patient whose treatment included an IDH1 peptide vaccine. These receptors came from a man aged 25-45 years with glioma.

J is TRBJ1-2 and V is TRBV7-9; TRBD1 is a possible D gene (6 bases). Germline V gene lookup returns CDR1 SEHNR and CDR2 FQNEAQ (reference sequence). The CDR3 covers 14 residues. Trimming removed 1 base at V and 8 bases at J, with 14 bases between. The DNA of the CDR3 is TGTGCCAGCAGCTTAGGGCGGGACAAGGCCGGCTACACCTTC. Residues: CASSLGRDKAGYTF.

This clone was seen only a few times. The V call is TRBV29-1, the J call TRBJ2-2; 9 bases match TRBD1. The CDR3 extends over 14 amino acids. The germline V gene encodes CDR1 SQVTM and CDR2 ANQGSEA. V dropped 7 bases and J dropped 7; count of bases not matched to a gene: 10. The CDR3 loop is CSGRTGGRSGELFF. CDR3 DNA sequence: TGCAGCGGTCGCACAGGGGGCAGGAGCGGGGAGCTGTTTTTT.

The rearrangement links TRBV19 to TRBJ1-1; no reliable D call. The CDR3 is 13 residues long. Germline loops: CDR1 LNHDA, CDR2 SQIVND (reference sequence). Trimming removed 9 bases from V and 4 bases from J, with 15 bases in between. The DNA of the CDR3 is TGTGCCAGCGAGATACAGCCGGGCACTGAAGCTTTCTTT. It is translated as CASEIQPGTEAFF.

CDR3 region: CASSLSRTYGIQYF. The CDR3 DNA reads TGTGCCAGCAGTTTATCACGGACCTACGGCATTCAGTACTTC. The chain employs TRBV27 and TRBJ2-4; D remains unclear. Germline CDR1 reads MNHEY; CDR2 reads SMNVEV (reference sequence). This CDR3 comprises 14 residues. Trimming removed 0 bases at V and 9 bases at J, with 12 bases between.

The genes are TRBV15 and TRBJ1-1; possibly TRBD1 for D (6 bases). Germline V gives CDR1 LNHNV, CDR2 YYDKDF (reference sequence). The CDR3 spans 18 residues. V lost 3 bases and J lost 0, with 20 bases in between. The DNA of the CDR3 is TGTGCCACCAGCAGCGATATCGGCTGGGGGGCCATGAACACTGAAGCTTTCTTT. Encoded protein: CATSSDIGWGAMNTEAFF.

V gene TRBV28 combines with J gene TRBJ2-5; D may be TRBD1 (6 bases). Per germline, CDR1 MDHEN and CDR2 SYDVKM. Trimming pared 4 bases from V and 5 bases from J, leaving 11 bases between. The CDR3 contains 13 residues. The CDR3, as DNA: TGTGCCAGCAGTTCCAGGGGTGGGGAGACCCAGTACTTC. Translating it yields CASSSRGGETQYF. Variable domain in full (rest from reference TRBV28 and TRBJ2-5): DVKVTQSSRYLVKRTGEKVFLECVQDMDHENMFWYRQDPGLGLRLIYFSYDVKMKEKGDIPEGYSVSREKKERFSLILESASTNQTSMYLCASSSRGGETQYFGPGTRLLVL.

This sequence joins TRBV27 and TRBJ2-3; TRBD2 agrees at 7 bases. V lost 5 bases and J lost 8; bases outside the gene matches: 10. This CDR3 is 14 amino acids long. CDR1 and CDR2 (germline): MNHEY, SMNVEV (reference sequence). In nucleotides, the CDR3 is TGTGCCAGCAGTCGCGGGGACTATCCAGCTACGCAGTATTTT. It codes for CASSRGDYPATQYF.